The source of this TCR beta chain is a study of cytomegalovirus exposure and HLA in healthy donors. About the study: A later analysis reported the same platform for the roughly 120 validation repertoires and the roughly 630 first-cohort repertoires.

Overall study results and limits: The study recorded 160 or so TCR beta chains that were cytomegalovirus-associated. Rare sequences made up most TCRs, while some public TCRs were found in many donors.

The protocol was immunoSEQ multiplex PCR, while the TCRdb copy is restricted to in-frame clones and leaves out a portion. This sample has around 300,000 clones, with approximately 90% found just once. Comment on this clone: Antigen unknown.

This sequence originates from a woman between 18 and 30 years old in good health and CMV-seronegative. The sample comprised PBMCs.

CDR3 in amino acids: CSYIAGDIYNEQFF. The DNA for the CDR3 is TGCAGCTACATAGCGGGAGATATCTACAATGAGCAGTTCTTC. The V call is TRBV29-1, the J call TRBJ2-1; 9 bases line up with TRBD2. CDR3 length: 14 residues. CDR1 and CDR2 from the germline V gene are SQVTM and ANQGSEA. The junction had 8 bases not matched to a gene; V was cut back by 8 bases and J by 3 bases.